This T cell receptor beta chain originates from a study of cytomegalovirus exposure and HLA in healthy donors. Concerning this clone itself: What it binds is not known.

Overall study findings and caveats: No immune exposure information besides CMV serostatus was available. Indistinguishable V segments such as TRBV6-2 and TRBV6-3 were excluded.

V was trimmed by 1 base and J by 8 bases, leaving 17 bases between them. The CDR3 sequence is 16 residues long. CDR1 MGHRA and CDR2 YSYEKL come from the germline V gene. The study ran its PCR with 60 Vbeta and 13 Jbeta primers. Some clones are missing from TCRdb's copy, which holds only in-frame ones; the method was immunoSEQ multiplex PCR. The sample consists of 160,000 or so clones, around 77% of them appearing once. The sequencing input was PBMCs. This sequence originates from a middle-aged man in good health and CMV-seronegative. V gene TRBV4-1 combines with J gene TRBJ1-4; tentative D call: TRBD1 (6 bases). The chain's CDR3 is CASSQAKTGSREKLFF. The DNA of the CDR3 is TGCGCCAGCAGCCAAGCAAAAACAGGGAGTCGAGAAAAACTGTTTTTT.